Each of the 20 T cell receptor beta chains below was sequenced from the same sample in a study of blood T cell repertoires in COVID-19. The protocol was immunoSEQ multiplex PCR, while the TCRdb copy is restricted to in-frame clones and leaves out a portion. The sample carries some 190,000 clones, 70% to 80% recorded once. Material: peripheral blood. These receptors were obtained from a woman in her fifties or sixties with active or convalescent COVID-19.

This clone has only a few counts. The J gene is TRBJ2-6, the V gene TRBV7-9; 11 bases are a match to TRBD2. The CDR3 contains 19 residues. CDR1 and CDR2 (germline): SEHNR, FQNEAQ (reference sequence). The V and J ends lost 1 base and 2 bases, in that order; junction bases with no gene match: 7. This CDR3 is CASSLVLAGVGAGANVLTF. The CDR3 DNA reads TGTGCCAGCAGCTTAGTACTAGCGGGAGTGGGGGCTGGGGCCAACGTCCTGACTTTC.

This chain connects TRBV7-2 to TRBJ2-7; TRBD2 matches 9 bases. This CDR3 is 16 amino acids long. The ends lost 1 base at V and 0 bases at J; junction bases unmatched: 4. Looked up from germline, CDR1 is SGHTA and CDR2 is FQGNSA. The CDR3 spells CASSLGTSAISYEQYF. CDR3 bases: TGTGCCAGCAGCTTAGGGACTAGCGCTATCTCCTACGAGCAGTACTTC. Variable domain in full (rest from reference TRBV7-2 and TRBJ2-7): GAGVSQSPSNKVTEKGKDVELRCDPISGHTALYWYRQSLGQGLEFLIYFQGNSAPDKSGLPSDRFSAERTGGSVSTLTIQRTQQEDSAVYLCASSLGTSAISYEQYFGPGTRLTVT.

The chain combines TRBV7-2 with TRBJ1-5; the D gene is possibly TRBD1 (6 bases). Germline CDR1 is SGHTA and CDR2 is FQGNSA. This CDR3 is 14 amino acids long. The V and J ends lost 8 bases and 3 bases respectively, with 14 bases between them. As DNA, the CDR3 is TGTGCCAGCTCCCGGGGGGGCCCCAATCAGCCCCAGCATTTT. Protein: CASSRGGPNQPQHF.

V and J are TRBV23-1 and TRBJ2-7; 7 positions agree with TRBD1. TRBV23-1 is an open reading frame whose function is uncertain. CDR3 length: 16 amino acids. V lost 1 base and J lost 3; bases outside the gene matches: 9. CDR3 DNA: TGCGCCAGCAGTCAATTGCCTGGGACAGCCGACTACGAGCAGTACTTC. As protein: CASSQLPGTADYEQYF.

The CDR3 reads CASSIGGTTPRKLFF. In DNA, the CDR3 is TGTGCCAGTAGTATAGGCGGGACTACCCCGAGGAAACTGTTTTTT. The chain has TRBV19 and TRBJ1-4; possibly TRBD1 for D (5 bases). Germline values: CDR1 LNHDA, CDR2 SQIVND (reference sequence). V was cut by 1 base and J by 11 bases, with 17 bases left in between. The length of the CDR3 is 15 residues.

This chain connects TRBV19 to TRBJ1-4; weak D call: TRBD1 (5 bases). V shed 5 bases and J shed 0 bases, with 7 bases lying between them. The CDR3 sequence is 14 residues long. Germline CDR1 reads LNHDA; CDR2 reads SQIVND (reference sequence). The CDR3 DNA sequence: TGTGCCAGTAGTGCACAGGCAACTAATGAAAAACTGTTTTTT. It codes for CASSAQATNEKLFF.

The gene calls are TRBV28 and TRBJ1-2, with unresolved D. The CDR3 has 14 residues. The V end was cut by 5 bases, the J end by 8 bases, with 18 bases between. The V gene's germline CDR1 is MDHEN and CDR2 SYDVKM. The CDR3 DNA follows: TGTGCCAGCAGTCGCCAGACAAGCATTCGCGGCTACACCTTC. Residues: CASSRQTSIRGYTF.

The chain uses TRBV14 and TRBJ2-3; 9 bases fit TRBD1. The CDR3 spans 15 residues. Looked up from germline, CDR1 is SGHDN and CDR2 is FVKESK. Trimming removed 3 bases from V and 4 bases from J; junction bases left unmatched: 5. Here the CDR3 reads CASSHIQGAADTQYF. DNA of the CDR3: TGTGCCAGCAGCCATATACAGGGGGCCGCAGATACGCAGTATTTT.

This chain connects TRBV7-8 to TRBJ2-2; a weak D match, TRBD2 (5 bases). V lost 1 base and J lost 5, with 8 bases in between. The CDR3 consists of 14 residues. Germline V gene sequence: CDR1 SGHVS, CDR2 FQNEAQ. The CDR3 sequence: CASSLGTGTGELFF. In DNA form, the CDR3 reads TGTGCCAGCAGCTTAGGGACGGGAACCGGGGAGCTGTTTTTT.

This clone was detected only a few times. The gene calls are TRBV28 and TRBJ1-3, with unresolved D. The germline V gene has CDR1 MDHEN and CDR2 SYDVKM. CDR3 length: 16 amino acids. V shed 2 bases and J shed 0 bases, with 11 bases lying between them. In nucleotides, the CDR3 is TGTGCCAGCAGTTTAGGAGGGCTCCCCTCTGGAAACACCATATATTTT. It encodes CASSLGGLPSGNTIYF.

The chain recombines TRBV11-1 with TRBJ1-2; 9 bases map to TRBD1. This CDR3 region has 15 residues. Germline values: CDR1 SGHAT, CDR2 FQDESV (reference sequence). V gave up 3 bases and J gave up 2 bases; unmatched junction bases: 4. CDR3 protein: CASSLDRGENYGYTF. The CDR3 bases are TGTGCCAGCAGCTTGGACAGGGGAGAGAACTATGGCTACACCTTC.

The V and J genes are TRBV7-7 and TRBJ2-1; a weak D match, TRBD1 (5 bases). V was shortened by 1 base and J by 7 bases, with 11 bases between the two germline ends. CDR3 length equals 14 residues. CDR1 is SSHAT, CDR2 FNYEAQ, per germline (reference sequence). The CDR3 region is CASSLGGRANEQFF. The CDR3 nucleotides read TGTGCCAGCAGCTTAGGCGGCAGGGCGAATGAGCAGTTCTTC.

The V call is TRBV24-1, the J call TRBJ2-7; tentatively, D is TRBD1 (6 bases). Trimming stripped 10 bases from V and 0 bases from J, with 9 bases between. This CDR3 comprises 12 residues. Per germline, CDR1 KGHDR and CDR2 SFDVKD. The CDR3 DNA reads TGTGCCACAGGGGGTTCCTCCTACGAGCAGTACTTC. As protein: CATGGSSYEQYF.

The V gene is TRBV6-2 or TRBV6-3, the J gene TRBJ1-2; weak D call: TRBD1 (6 bases). V was cut by 5 bases and J by 3 bases, with 13 bases left in between. The germline gives CDR1 MNHEY, CDR2 SVGEGT. The CDR3 has 14 residues. Here the CDR3 DNA reads TGTGCCAGCAGTCTACAGGGTTATTACTATGGCTACACCTTC. This translates into CASSLQGYYYGYTF.

This clone was recorded only once. The chain employs TRBV7-9 and TRBJ2-7, with 7 positions matching TRBD1. The V and J ends lost 10 bases and 4 bases, in that order; junction bases with no gene match: 10. The CDR3 is 13 residues long. Germline V gene data show CDR1 as SEHNR and CDR2 as FQNEAQ (reference sequence). The CDR3 sequence is CATKASQGYEQYF. The CDR3, as DNA: TGTGCCACCAAGGCCTCACAGGGGTACGAGCAGTACTTC.

The V call is TRBV2, the J call TRBJ2-3; 10 nucleotides align to TRBD2. The V segment lost 8 bases and the J segment 2 bases; nucleotides outside the gene matches: 10. Germline V gene data show CDR1 as SNHLY and CDR2 as FYNNEI. This CDR3 is 16 amino acids long. The CDR3 spells CASLPPGTSDTDTQYF. DNA for the CDR3: TGTGCCAGCCTTCCCCCCGGGACTAGCGACACAGATACGCAGTATTTT. Full variable domain (remainder filled in from reference TRBV2 and TRBJ2-3): EPEVTQTPSHQVTQMGQEVILRCVPISNHLYFYWYRQILGQKVEFLVSFYNNEISEKSEIFDDQFSVERPDGSNFTLKIRSTKLEDSAMYFCASLPPGTSDTDTQYFGPGTRLTVL.

A word on this clone: Other DNA sequences within the sample encode an identical CDR3. V gene TRBV5-6 combines with J gene TRBJ1-1; unclear D gene. CDR3 length: 13 residues. Per the germline V gene, CDR1 is SGHDT and CDR2 is YYEEEE. Trimming stripped 0 bases from V and 1 base from J, with 4 bases between. The CDR3 DNA reads as TGTGCCAGCAGCTTGGCAGGGAACACTGAAGCTTTCTTT. The encoded protein is CASSLAGNTEAFF.

The chain is built from TRBV3-1 (or the pseudogene TRBV3-2) and TRBJ2-3, with 10 bases identical to TRBD1. This CDR3 is built from 21 residues. Germline lookup yields CDR1 LGHDT and CDR2 YNNKEL (reference sequence). Trimming took 0 bases from V and 3 from J; bases not matched to a gene: 18. CDR3 nucleotide sequence: TGTGCCAGCAGCCAAGATCCGGGGACAGGGGCCCCTTGCCTCGTGACAGATACGCAGTATTTT. As protein: CASSQDPGTGAPCLVTDTQYF.

In this sample, this clone turned up once. The chain is built from TRBV19 and TRBJ2-2, with 10 nucleotides matching TRBD2. The germline V gene encodes CDR1 LNHDA and CDR2 SQIVND (reference sequence). The CDR3 totals 17 residues. Trimming took 5 bases from V and 0 from J; bases not matched to a gene: 6. The CDR3 loop is CASSSPGLATNTGELFF. The CDR3 bases are TGTGCCAGTAGTTCCCCGGGACTAGCGACGAACACCGGGGAGCTGTTTTTT.

V gene TRBV5-6 combines with J gene TRBJ1-1, with D perhaps TRBD1 (6 bases). Trimming pared 1 base from V and 6 bases from J, leaving 10 bases between. There are 13 residues in the CDR3. Germline V gene data show CDR1 as SGHDT and CDR2 as YYEEEE. The CDR3 loop is CASSLTGRAEAFF. The DNA of the CDR3 is TGTGCCAGCAGCTTGACAGGGCGGGCTGAAGCTTTCTTT.